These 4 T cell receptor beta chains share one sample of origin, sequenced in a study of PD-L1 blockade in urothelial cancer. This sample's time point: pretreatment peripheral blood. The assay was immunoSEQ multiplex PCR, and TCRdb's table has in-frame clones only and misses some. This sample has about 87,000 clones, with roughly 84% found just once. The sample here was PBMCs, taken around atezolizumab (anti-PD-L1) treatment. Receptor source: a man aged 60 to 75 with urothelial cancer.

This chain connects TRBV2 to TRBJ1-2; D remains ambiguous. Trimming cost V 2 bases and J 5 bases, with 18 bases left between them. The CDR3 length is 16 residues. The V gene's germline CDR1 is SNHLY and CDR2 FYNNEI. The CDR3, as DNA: TGTGCCAGCAGTGAAACCCACAGCCGCCACGCTTATGGCTACACCTTC. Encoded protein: CASSETHSRHAYGYTF.

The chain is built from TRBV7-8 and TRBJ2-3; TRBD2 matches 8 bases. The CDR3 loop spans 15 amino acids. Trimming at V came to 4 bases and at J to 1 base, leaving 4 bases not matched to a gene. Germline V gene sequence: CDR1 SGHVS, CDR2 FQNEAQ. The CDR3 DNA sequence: TGTGCCAGCAGCTCCCGGCGGGGGGGCACAGATACGCAGTATTTT. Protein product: CASSSRRGGTDTQYF.

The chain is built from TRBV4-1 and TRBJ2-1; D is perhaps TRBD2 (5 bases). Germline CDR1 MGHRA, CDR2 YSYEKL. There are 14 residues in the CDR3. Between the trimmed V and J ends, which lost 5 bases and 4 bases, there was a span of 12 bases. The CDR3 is CASSSEERYNEQFF. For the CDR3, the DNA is TGCGCCAGCAGCTCAGAGGAGCGGTACAATGAGCAGTTCTTC.

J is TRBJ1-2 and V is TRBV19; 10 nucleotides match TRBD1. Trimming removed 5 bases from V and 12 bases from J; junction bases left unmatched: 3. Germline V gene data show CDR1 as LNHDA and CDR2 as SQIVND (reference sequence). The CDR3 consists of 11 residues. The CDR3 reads CASSSGTGDTF. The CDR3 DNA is TGTGCCAGTAGTTCCGGGACAGGGGACACCTTC.